This T cell receptor beta chain appears in the sequencing data of a study of T cells in Graves' hyperthyroidism and ophthalmopathy. Trimming shortened V by 5 bases and J by 7 bases, and 12 bases separated the two germline ends. This CDR3 is 14 amino acids long. Germline-derived CDR1 and CDR2 are SNHLY and FYNNEI. Each 10 ml fresh peripheral blood draw supplied the PBMCs. Amplification of TCR beta CDR3 regions used RNA as the template. HTBI primers were employed in a first-round RT-PCR of the TCR CDR3. Via MiXCR, TCRdb re-called the multiplex PCR reads, giving one row per CDR3 protein. The data contain over 550,000 distinct CDR3 sequences, around 17% of them singletons. This clonotype was observed at least ten times.

V usage is TRBV2 and J usage is TRBJ1-6; D gene uncertain. Sequenced sample: blood. The origin of this receptor is a woman aged 18-35 years with Graves' hyperthyroidism. The CDR3 loop is CASSYPTGNSPLHF. In nucleotides, the CDR3 is TGTGCCAGCAGTTATCCCACCGGAAATTCACCCCTCCACTTT. Drawing the rest from reference TRBV2 and TRBJ1-6, the complete variable domain is EPEVTQTPSHQVTQMGQEVILRCVPISNHLYFYWYRQILGQKVEFLVSFYNNEISEKSEIFDDQFSVERPDGSNFTLKIRSTKLEDSAMYFCASSYPTGNSPLHFGNGTRLTVT.